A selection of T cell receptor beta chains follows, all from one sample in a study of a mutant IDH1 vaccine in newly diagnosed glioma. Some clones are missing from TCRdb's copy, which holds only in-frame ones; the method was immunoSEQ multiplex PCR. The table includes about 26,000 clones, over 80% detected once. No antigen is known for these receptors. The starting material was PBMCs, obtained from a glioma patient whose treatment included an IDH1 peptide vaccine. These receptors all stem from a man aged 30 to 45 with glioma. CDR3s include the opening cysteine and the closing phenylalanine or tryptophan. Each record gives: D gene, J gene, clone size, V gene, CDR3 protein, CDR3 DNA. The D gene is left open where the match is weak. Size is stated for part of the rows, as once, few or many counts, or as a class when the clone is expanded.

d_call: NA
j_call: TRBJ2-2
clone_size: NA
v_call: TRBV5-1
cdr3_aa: CASSAEPLGATGELFF
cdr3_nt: TGCGCCAGCAGTGCGGAGCCCCTTGGGGCCACCGGGGAGCTGTTTTTT

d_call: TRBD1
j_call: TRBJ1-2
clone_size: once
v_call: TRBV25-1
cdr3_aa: CASSLDRGYGYTF
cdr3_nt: TGTGCCAGCAGCCTAGACAGGGGGTATGGCTACACCTTC

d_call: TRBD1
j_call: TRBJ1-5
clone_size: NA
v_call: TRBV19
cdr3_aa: CASQDRGNQPQHF
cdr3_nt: TGTGCCAGCCAGGACAGGGGCAATCAGCCCCAGCATTTT

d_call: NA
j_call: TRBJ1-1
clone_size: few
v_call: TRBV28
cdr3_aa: CASMEQGTEAFF
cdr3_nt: TGTGCCAGCATGGAACAGGGCACTGAAGCTTTCTTT

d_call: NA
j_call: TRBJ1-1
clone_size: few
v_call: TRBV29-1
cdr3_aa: CSVERQAGTEAFF
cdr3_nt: TGCAGCGTTGAGAGGCAGGCCGGCACTGAAGCTTTCTTT

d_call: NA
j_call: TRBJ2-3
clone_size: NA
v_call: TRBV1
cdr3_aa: CTSSHQLTSERPEFTDTQYF
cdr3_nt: TGCACCAGCAGCCACCAATTAACTAGCGAGAGGCCCGAATTCACAGATACGCAGTATTTT

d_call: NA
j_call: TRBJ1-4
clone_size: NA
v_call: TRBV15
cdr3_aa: CATSRVQVIEKLFF
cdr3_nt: TGTGCCACCAGCAGAGTGCAGGTGATAGAAAAACTGTTTTTT

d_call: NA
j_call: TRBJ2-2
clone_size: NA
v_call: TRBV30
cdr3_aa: CAWITGSTGELFF
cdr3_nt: TGTGCCTGGATAACAGGGTCCACCGGGGAGCTGTTTTTT

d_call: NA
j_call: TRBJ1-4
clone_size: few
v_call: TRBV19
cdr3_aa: CASSRFPAVNPAGKLFF
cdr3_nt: TGTGCCAGTAGTAGGTTCCCGGCCGTTAACCCCGCGGGAAAACTGTTTTTT

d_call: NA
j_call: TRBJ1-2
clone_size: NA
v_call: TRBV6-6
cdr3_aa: CASSDLDRNYGYTF
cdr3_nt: TGTGCCAGCTCCGACTTAGACCGAAACTATGGCTACACCTTC

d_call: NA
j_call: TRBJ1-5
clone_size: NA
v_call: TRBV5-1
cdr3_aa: CASSSGQPSNQPQHF
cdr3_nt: TGCGCCAGCAGCTCAGGACAACCTAGCAATCAGCCCCAGCATTTT

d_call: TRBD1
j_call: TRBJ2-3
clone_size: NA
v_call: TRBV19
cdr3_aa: CASSDGQGATDTQYF
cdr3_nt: TGTGCCAGTAGTGACGGACAGGGGGCCACAGATACGCAGTATTTT

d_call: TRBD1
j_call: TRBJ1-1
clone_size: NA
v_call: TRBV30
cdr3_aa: CAWSPGQGRVAFF
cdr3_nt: TGTGCCTGGAGTCCTGGACAGGGGAGGGTGGCTTTCTTT

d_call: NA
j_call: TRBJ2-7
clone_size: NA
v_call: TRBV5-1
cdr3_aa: CASSVGGNREQYF
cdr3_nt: TGCGCCAGCAGCGTAGGGGGGAATCGCGAGCAGTACTTC

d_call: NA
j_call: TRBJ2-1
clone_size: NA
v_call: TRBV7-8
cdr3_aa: CASSLRADRGEQFF
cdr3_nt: TGTGCCAGCAGCTTGAGGGCCGATCGGGGTGAGCAGTTCTTC

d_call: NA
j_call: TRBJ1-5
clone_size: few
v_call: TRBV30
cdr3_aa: CAWGVQSNQPQHF
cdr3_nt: TGTGCCTGGGGTGTGCAGAGCAATCAGCCCCAGCATTTT

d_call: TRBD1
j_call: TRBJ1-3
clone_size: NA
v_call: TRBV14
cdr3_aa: CASSQEKGQAFSTIYF
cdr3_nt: TGTGCCAGCAGCCAAGAAAAGGGACAGGCATTTAGCACCATATATTTT

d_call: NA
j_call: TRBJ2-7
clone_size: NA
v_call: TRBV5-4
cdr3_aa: CASSARGDFTYEQYF
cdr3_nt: TGTGCCAGCAGCGCCAGGGGGGACTTTACCTACGAGCAGTACTTC

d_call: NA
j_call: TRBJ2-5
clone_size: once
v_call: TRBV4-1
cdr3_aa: CASSQSYRGDQETQYF
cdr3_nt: TGCGCCAGCAGCCAATCCTACAGAGGGGACCAAGAGACCCAGTACTTC

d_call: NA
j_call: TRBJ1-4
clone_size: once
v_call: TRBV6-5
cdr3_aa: CASSSGIGVANEKLFF
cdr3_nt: TGTGCCAGCAGTTCCGGTATTGGGGTGGCTAATGAAAAACTGTTTTTT

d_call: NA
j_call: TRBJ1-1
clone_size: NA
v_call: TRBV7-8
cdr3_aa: CASSLGTYTEAFF
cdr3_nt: TGTGCCAGCAGCTTAGGCACCTACACTGAAGCTTTCTTT

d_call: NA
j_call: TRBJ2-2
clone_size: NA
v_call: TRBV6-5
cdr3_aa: CASSYKSGTGELFF
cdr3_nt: TGTGCCAGCAGTTACAAGTCGGGCACCGGGGAGCTGTTTTTT

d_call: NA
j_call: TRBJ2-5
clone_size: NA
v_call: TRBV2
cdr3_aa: CASSSSRQETQYF
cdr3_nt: TGTGCCAGCAGTAGTAGCCGACAAGAGACCCAGTACTTC

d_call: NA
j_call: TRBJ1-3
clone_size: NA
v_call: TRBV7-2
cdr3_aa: CASSLVGQRPSGNTIYF
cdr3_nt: TGTGCCAGCAGCTTAGTAGGACAGAGGCCGTCGGGAAACACCATATATTTT

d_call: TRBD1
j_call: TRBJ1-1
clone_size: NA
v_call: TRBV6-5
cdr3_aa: CASSFGGQTLNTEAFF
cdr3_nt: TGTGCCAGCAGTTTCGGGGGACAGACCCTGAACACTGAAGCTTTCTTT

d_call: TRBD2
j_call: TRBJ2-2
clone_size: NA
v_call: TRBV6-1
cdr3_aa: CASSDLKREGLDTGELFF
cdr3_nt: TGTGCCAGCAGTGATTTGAAGCGGGAGGGCCTCGACACCGGGGAGCTGTTTTTT

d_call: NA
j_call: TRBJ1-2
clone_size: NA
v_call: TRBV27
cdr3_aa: CASSLRGQGFYGYTF
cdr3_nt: TGTGCCAGCAGTTTACGGGGCCAAGGATTCTATGGCTACACCTTC

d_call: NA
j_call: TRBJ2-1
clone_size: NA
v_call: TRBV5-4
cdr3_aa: CASSFNFPTNEQFF
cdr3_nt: TGTGCCAGCAGCTTTAACTTCCCAACCAATGAGCAGTTCTTC

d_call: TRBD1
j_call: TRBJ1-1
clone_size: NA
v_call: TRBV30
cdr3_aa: CAWSERQGPLNTEAFF
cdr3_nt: TGTGCCTGGAGTGAAAGACAGGGGCCCTTGAACACTGAAGCTTTCTTT

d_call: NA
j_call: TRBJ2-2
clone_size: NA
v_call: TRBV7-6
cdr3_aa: CASSLRADTGELFF
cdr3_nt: TGTGCCAGCAGCTTAAGGGCGGACACCGGGGAGCTGTTTTTT

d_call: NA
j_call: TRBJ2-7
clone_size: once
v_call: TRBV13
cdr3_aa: CASSGQSYEQYF
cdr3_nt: TGTGCCAGCAGCGGTCAGTCCTACGAGCAGTACTTC

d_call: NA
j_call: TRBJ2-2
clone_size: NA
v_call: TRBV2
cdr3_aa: CASSAPLFF
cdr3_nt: TGTGCCAGCAGTGCTCCGCTGTTTTTT

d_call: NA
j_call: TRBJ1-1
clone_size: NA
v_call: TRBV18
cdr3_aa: CASSPSTGSYTEAFF
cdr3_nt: TGTGCCAGCTCACCGTCTACAGGTTCGTACACTGAAGCTTTCTTT

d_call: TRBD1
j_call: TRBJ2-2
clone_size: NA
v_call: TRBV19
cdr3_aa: CASRGDRGRDTGELFF
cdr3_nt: TGTGCCAGTAGGGGCGACAGGGGGCGCGATACCGGGGAGCTGTTTTTT

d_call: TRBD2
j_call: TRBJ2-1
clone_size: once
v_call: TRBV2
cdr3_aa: CASTGGAGLLYNEQFF
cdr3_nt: TGTGCCAGCACCGGGGGAGCGGGACTTCTGTACAATGAGCAGTTCTTC

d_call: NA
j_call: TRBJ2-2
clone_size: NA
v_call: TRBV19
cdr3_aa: CASSTGTGELFF
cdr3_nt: TGTGCCAGTAGTACTGGGACCGGGGAGCTGTTTTTT

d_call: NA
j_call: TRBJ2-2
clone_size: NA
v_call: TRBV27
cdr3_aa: CASMWVNTGELFF
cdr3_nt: TGTGCCAGCATGTGGGTGAACACCGGGGAGCTGTTTTTT

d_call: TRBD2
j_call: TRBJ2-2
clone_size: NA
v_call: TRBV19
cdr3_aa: CASCHCRVSGDHRGGELFF
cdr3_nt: TGTGCCAGTTGCCATTGTAGAGTTAGCGGGGATCACAGAGGCGGGGAGCTGTTTTTT

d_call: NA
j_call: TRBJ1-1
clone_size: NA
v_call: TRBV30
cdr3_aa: CAWSGGEGGQNTEAFF
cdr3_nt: TGTGCCTGGAGCGGGGGGGAGGGGGGACAGAACACTGAAGCTTTCTTT

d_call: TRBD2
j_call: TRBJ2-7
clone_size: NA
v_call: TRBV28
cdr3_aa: CASSRLAGARLEGDEQYF
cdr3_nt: TGTGCCAGCAGCAGACTAGCGGGGGCGCGTTTGGAAGGTGACGAGCAGTACTTC

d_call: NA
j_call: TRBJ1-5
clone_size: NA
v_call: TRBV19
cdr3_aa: CASNLGGLTRNQPQHF
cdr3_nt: TGTGCCAGTAACTTGGGGGGCTTAACGCGGAATCAGCCCCAGCATTTT

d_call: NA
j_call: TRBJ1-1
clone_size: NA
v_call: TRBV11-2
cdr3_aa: CASSRTINAQEAFF
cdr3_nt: TGTGCCAGCAGCCGAACCATAAATGCCCAGGAAGCTTTCTTT

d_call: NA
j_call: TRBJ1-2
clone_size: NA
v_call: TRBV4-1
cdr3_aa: CASSQSGGRYGYTF
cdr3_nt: TGCGCCAGCAGCCAATCCGGAGGGAGGTATGGCTACACCTTC

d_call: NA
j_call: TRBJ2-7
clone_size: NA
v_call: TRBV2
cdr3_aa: CASSNAPSYEQYF
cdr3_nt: TGTGCCAGCAGTAACGCCCCCTCCTACGAGCAGTACTTC

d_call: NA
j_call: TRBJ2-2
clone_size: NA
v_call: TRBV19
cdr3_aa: CASSILAPQAGELFF
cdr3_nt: TGTGCCAGTAGTATCCTAGCTCCGCAGGCCGGGGAGCTGTTTTTT

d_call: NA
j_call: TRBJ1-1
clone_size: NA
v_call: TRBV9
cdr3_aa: CASSTPSQDRGNTEAFF
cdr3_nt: TGTGCCAGCAGCACCCCCTCACAGGATCGGGGGAACACTGAAGCTTTCTTT

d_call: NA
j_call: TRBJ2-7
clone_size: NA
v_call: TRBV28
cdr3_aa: CASSKGSLPPYEQYF
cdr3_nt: TGTGCCAGCAGTAAAGGGTCGTTACCTCCCTACGAGCAGTACTTC

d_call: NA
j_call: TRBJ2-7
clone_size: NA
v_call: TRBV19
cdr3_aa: CASSIRAGSSYEQYF
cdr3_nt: TGTGCCAGTAGTATCAGAGCGGGCAGCTCCTACGAGCAGTACTTC

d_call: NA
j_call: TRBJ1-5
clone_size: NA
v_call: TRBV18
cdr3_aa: CASSSGPRTNQPQHF
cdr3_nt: TGTGCCAGCTCCTCCGGCCCCCGTACAAATCAGCCCCAGCATTTT

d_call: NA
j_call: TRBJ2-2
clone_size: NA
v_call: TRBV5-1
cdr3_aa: CASSLGRAGSETGELFF
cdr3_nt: TGCGCCAGCAGCTTGGGCAGGGCTGGAAGCGAAACCGGGGAGCTGTTTTTT

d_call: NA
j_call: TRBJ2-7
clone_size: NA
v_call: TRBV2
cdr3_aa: CASSGTRDEQYF
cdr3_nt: TGTGCCAGCAGTGGGACAAGGGACGAGCAGTACTTC

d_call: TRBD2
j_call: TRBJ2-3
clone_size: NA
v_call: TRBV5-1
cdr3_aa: CASSFSSGSGDTDTQYF
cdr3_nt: TGCGCCAGCAGCTTTTCTAGCGGGAGCGGAGACACAGATACGCAGTATTTT